This TCR beta chain was sequenced in a study of identical twins. TCRdb fed the 5' RACE reads into MiXCR, producing one record per CDR3 protein. The table records about 340,000 distinct CDR3 sequences, 10% to 15% of them present only once. In every case, the donor was a healthy Caucasian. V lost 2 bases, J lost 1 base, and 7 bases lay in between. Germline CDR1 SNHLY, CDR2 FYNNEI. The CDR3 covers 14 residues. On this clonotype: Its cognate antigen is unknown.

Study-wide points: When twins shared out-of-frame alpha sequences, those sequences had excess low generation probability.

The data also belong to a second study, concerning yellow fever vaccine responses in identical twins. That work contributes: Reported findings indicate that twins' vaccine T cell responses seemed partially convergent, partially personalized.

The V and J genes are TRBV2 and TRBJ2-3; D gene uncertain. This sequence originates from a woman between 18 and 30 years old in good health. Sequenced input: CD8+ T cells sorted from blood. CDR3: CASSERAGTDTQYF. The DNA for the CDR3 is TGTGCCAGCAGTGAAAGGGCGGGCACAGATACGCAGTATTTT.